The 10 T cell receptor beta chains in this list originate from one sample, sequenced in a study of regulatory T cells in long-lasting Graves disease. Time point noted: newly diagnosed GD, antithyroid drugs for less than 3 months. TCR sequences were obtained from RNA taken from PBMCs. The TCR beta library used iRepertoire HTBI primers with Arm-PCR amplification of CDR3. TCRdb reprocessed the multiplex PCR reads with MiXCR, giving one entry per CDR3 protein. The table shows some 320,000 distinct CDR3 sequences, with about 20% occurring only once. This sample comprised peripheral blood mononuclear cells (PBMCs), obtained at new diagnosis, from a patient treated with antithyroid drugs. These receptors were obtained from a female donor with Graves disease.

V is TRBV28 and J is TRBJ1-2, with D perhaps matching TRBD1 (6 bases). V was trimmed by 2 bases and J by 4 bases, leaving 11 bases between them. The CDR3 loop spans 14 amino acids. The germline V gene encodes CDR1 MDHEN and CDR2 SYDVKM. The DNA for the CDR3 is TGTGCCAGCAGTTTAGTGGGGGGGCCCTATGGCTACACCTTC. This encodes CASSLVGGPYGYTF.

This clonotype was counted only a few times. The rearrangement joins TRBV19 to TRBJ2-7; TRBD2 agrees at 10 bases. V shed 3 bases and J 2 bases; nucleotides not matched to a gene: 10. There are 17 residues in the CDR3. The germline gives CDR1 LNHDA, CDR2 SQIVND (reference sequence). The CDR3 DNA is TGTGCCAGTAGTATCTCGAGGACTAGCGGCCTTACCTACGAGCAGTACTTC. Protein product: CASSISRTSGLTYEQYF.

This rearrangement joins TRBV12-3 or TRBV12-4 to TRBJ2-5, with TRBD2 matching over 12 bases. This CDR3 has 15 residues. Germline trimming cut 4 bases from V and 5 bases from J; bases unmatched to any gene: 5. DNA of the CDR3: TGTGCCAGCAGTTCAGAACTAGCGGGAGGCGAGACCCAGTACTTC. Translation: CASSSELAGGETQYF.

CDR3 loop: CASSVGTLSYEQYF. In DNA form, the CDR3 reads TGTGCCAGCAGCGTAGGTACACTTTCCTACGAGCAGTACTTC. The J gene is TRBJ2-7, the V gene TRBV9, with D unclear. This CDR3 spans 14 amino acids. The V end lost 0 bases, the J end lost 1 base, and 8 bases lay between the germline ends. CDR1 SGDLS and CDR2 YYNGEE come from the germline V gene.

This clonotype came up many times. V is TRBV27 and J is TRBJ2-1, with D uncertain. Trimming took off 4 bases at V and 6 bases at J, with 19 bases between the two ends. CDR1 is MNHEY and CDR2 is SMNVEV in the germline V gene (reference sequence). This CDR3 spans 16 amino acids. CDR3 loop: CASSYIAPRRGNEQFF. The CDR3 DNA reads TGTGCCAGCAGTTATATAGCCCCCAGGCGCGGCAATGAGCAGTTCTTC.

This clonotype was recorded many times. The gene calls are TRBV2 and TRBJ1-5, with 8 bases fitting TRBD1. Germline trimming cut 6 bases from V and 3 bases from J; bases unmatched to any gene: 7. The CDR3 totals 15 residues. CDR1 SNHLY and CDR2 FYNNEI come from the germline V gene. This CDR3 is CASRERTGSNQPQHF. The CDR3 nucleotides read TGTGCCAGCAGGGAAAGGACAGGGTCCAATCAGCCCCAGCATTTT.

CDR3 DNA sequence: TGTGCCAGCAGCCAAGTCCTACGGCAGGGGGAAGCTTTCTTT. It encodes CASSQVLRQGEAFF. V gene TRBV4-2 combines with J gene TRBJ1-1; D may be TRBD1 (6 bases). V was trimmed by 1 base and J by 8 bases, leaving 14 bases between them. Germline values: CDR1 LGHNA, CDR2 YNFKEQ. CDR3 size: 14 residues.

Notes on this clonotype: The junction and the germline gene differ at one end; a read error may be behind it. DNA for the CDR3: TGTGCCAGCAGCGTAGCTACGGCAGACTATGTCTACACCTTC. It translates to CASSVATADYVYTF. The chain uses TRBV9 and TRBJ1-2, with unresolved D. Germline loops: CDR1 SGDLS, CDR2 YYNGEE. This CDR3 region has 14 residues. Based on the CDR3 plus reference TRBV9 and TRBJ1-2, the full variable domain is DSGVTQTPKHLITATGQRVTLRCSPRSGDLSVYWYQQSLDQGLQFLIQYYNGEERAKGNILERFSAQQFPDLHSELNLSSLELGDSALYFCASSVATADYVYTFGSGTRLTVV.

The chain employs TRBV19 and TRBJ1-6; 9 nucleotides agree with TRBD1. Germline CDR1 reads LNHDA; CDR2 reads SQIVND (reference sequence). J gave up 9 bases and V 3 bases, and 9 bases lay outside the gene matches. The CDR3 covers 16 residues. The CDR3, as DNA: TGTGCCAGTAGTATCCCACAGGGGGCGCACGGTTCACCCCTCCACTTT. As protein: CASSIPQGAHGSPLHF.

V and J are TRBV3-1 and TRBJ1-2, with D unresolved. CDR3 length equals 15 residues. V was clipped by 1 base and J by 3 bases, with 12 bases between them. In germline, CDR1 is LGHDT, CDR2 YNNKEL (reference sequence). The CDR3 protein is CASSQGPQQHYGYTF. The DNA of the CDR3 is TGTGCCAGCAGCCAAGGCCCCCAACAGCACTATGGCTACACCTTC.